Presented here are 16 T cell receptor beta chains from one specimen sequenced in a study of identical twins' blood T cells (dated by TCRdb to the early 2010s). Libraries came from 5' RACE. Sequencing used an Illumina Genome Analyzer IIx. Using fastp trimming at Q25 and MiXCR clonotype assembly, TCRdb reanalyzed the public sequencing data and kept in-frame beta chains. Each CDR3 protein appears once, grouped with its most common genes and DNA. Across this sample there are roughly 380,000 distinct CDR3 sequences, with over 25% seen only once. The ten largest account for more than 5.5% of the sample. The sample taken for sequencing was PBMCs. These receptors were collected from a woman between 18 and 55 years old in good health.

The V call is TRBV11-2, the J call TRBJ1-5; a weak D match, TRBD1 (6 bases). CDR3 length: 17 residues. CDR1 and CDR2 (germline): SGHAT, FQNNGV. V was trimmed by 1 base and J by 4 bases, leaving 17 bases between them. CDR3 protein: CASSLGPNGQKNQPQHF. CDR3 DNA: TGTGCCAGCAGCTTAGGCCCAAATGGACAGAAAAATCAGCCCCAGCATTTT.

A note on this clonotype: The conserved phenylalanine or tryptophan is not found at the CDR3 terminus, so this likely reflects a read error. The V call is TRBV14, the J call TRBJ2-5; D is tentatively TRBD1 or TRBD2 (6 bases each). This CDR3 has 13 residues. CDR1 and CDR2 (germline): SGHDN, FVKESK. V lost 0 bases and J 7 bases, leaving 9 bases between the germline ends. Here the CDR3 reads CASSQDGGWTQYS. The CDR3 nucleotides read TGTGCCAGCAGCCAAGACGGGGGCTGGACCCAGTACTCC.

This clonotype turned up a few times. The chain combines TRBV5-1 with TRBJ1-2, with D possibly matching TRBD1 (5 bases). Per the germline V gene, CDR1 is SGHRS and CDR2 is YFSETQ. V lost 0 bases and J lost 2, with 8 bases in between. The CDR3 has 14 amino acids. For the CDR3, the DNA is TGCGCCAGCAGCTTGGCTCCAGGGAACTATGGCTACACCTTC. It specifies CASSLAPGNYGYTF.

V and J are TRBV20-1 and TRBJ2-3; weak D call: TRBD2 (6 bases). Germline CDR1 and CDR2: DFQATT and SNEGSKA (reference sequence). Trimming took off 4 bases at V and 0 bases at J, with 14 bases between the two ends. The CDR3 length is 15 residues. The CDR3: CSAIRAGSSTDTQYF. In DNA form, the CDR3 reads TGCAGTGCTATCAGAGCGGGTTCTAGCACAGATACGCAGTATTTT.

The V call is TRBV6-5, the J call TRBJ2-1; the D call may be TRBD1 or TRBD2 (5 bases each). Trimming left V 3 bases short and J 2 bases short, with 11 bases between. CDR3 length: 15 residues. The germline V gene encodes CDR1 MNHEY and CDR2 SVGAGI. The CDR3 DNA follows: TGTGCCAGCAGTTATGAGGGGCCGACCTACAATGAGCAGTTCTTC. Its protein is CASSYEGPTYNEQFF.

This clonotype came up many times. The gene calls are TRBV7-9 and TRBJ2-3; D gene ambiguous. Germline assignment: CDR1 SEHNR and CDR2 FQNEAQ (reference sequence). The V end was cut by 7 bases, the J end by 6 bases, with 8 bases between. The CDR3 runs to 11 residues. The CDR3 sequence is CASTLRDTQYF. The CDR3 region has the DNA TGTGCCAGCACCCTGAGGGATACGCAGTATTTT.

The rearrangement joins TRBV6-2 or TRBV6-3 to TRBJ2-1; the match to TRBD2 covers 9 bases. V was pared by 8 bases and J by 2 bases, with 10 bases of the junction left unmatched. This CDR3 is built from 16 residues. The germline V gene encodes CDR1 MNHEY and CDR2 SVGEGT. The CDR3 loop is CASRTAGGRPYNEQFF. CDR3 coding DNA: TGTGCCAGCCGAACGGCGGGAGGGCGGCCCTACAATGAGCAGTTCTTC.

V and J are TRBV30 and TRBJ2-2; D not resolved. Germline CDR1 reads GTSNPN; CDR2 reads SVGIG (reference sequence). The V gene lost 4 bases and the J gene lost 8 bases, with 5 bases spanning the gap. CDR3 length equals 10 residues. The CDR3 loop reads CAWNQGELFF. In DNA, the CDR3 is TGTGCCTGGAACCAAGGGGAGCTGTTTTTT.

A word on this clonotype: At one end, the junction sequence differs from germline, possibly due to a read error. This chain connects TRBV11-3 to TRBJ2-2; perhaps D is TRBD1 or TRBD2 (5 bases each). CDR3 length: 14 residues. CDR1 is SGHNT, CDR2 YENEEA, per germline. The CDR3 nucleotides read TGTGCCAGCAGCTTAAACGGGGCGAACGGGGAGATGTTTTTT. Residues: CASSLNGANGEMFF.

This clonotype was counted many times. The rearrangement uses TRBV29-1 and TRBJ1-6; 7 bases fit TRBD1. V dropped 5 bases and J dropped 9; count of bases not matched to a gene: 13. Germline V gene sequence: CDR1 SQVTM, CDR2 ANQGSEA. The CDR3 contains 15 residues. This CDR3 reads CSVSTGKGLRSPLHF. The CDR3 DNA sequence: TGCAGCGTTTCGACAGGGAAGGGGTTACGTTCACCCCTCCACTTT.

This clonotype was observed a few times. This chain uses TRBV2 with TRBJ2-2; D not certain. The CDR3 totals 13 residues. The germline V gene encodes CDR1 SNHLY and CDR2 FYNNEI. V was trimmed by 2 bases and J by 5 bases, leaving 6 bases between them. CDR3 coding DNA: TGTGCCAGCAGTGAAACGGGTACCGGGGAGCTGTTTTTT. Protein sequence: CASSETGTGELFF.

The sample holds a few counts of this clonotype. The chain has TRBV20-1 and TRBJ1-4, with 9 bases lining up with TRBD1. Germline assignment: CDR1 DFQATT and CDR2 SNEGSKA (reference sequence). The CDR3 loop spans 15 amino acids. The J segment lost 7 bases and the V segment lost 1 base, leaving 7 bases of the junction unmatched. Written as DNA, the CDR3 is TGCAGTGCTAGAGCGATACAGGGGGCGGGTGAAAAACTGTTTTTT. Translating gives CSARAIQGAGEKLFF.

As for this clonotype: The CDR3 end shows no conserved phenylalanine or tryptophan, and so a read error is likely. This chain links TRBV7-2 with TRBJ1-5, with 7 bases lining up with TRBD1. Germline V CDR1 and CDR2: SGHTA, FQGNSA. V was pared by 0 bases and J by 2 bases, with 7 bases of the junction left unmatched. There are 17 residues in the CDR3. CDR3 region: CASSLAIGGGGNQPQHS. The CDR3, as DNA: TGTGCCAGCAGCTTAGCGATAGGGGGCGGAGGCAATCAGCCCCAGCATTCT.

V and J are TRBV3-1 and TRBJ2-7; TRBD2 matches at 8 bases. The ends lost 4 bases at V and 0 bases at J; junction bases unmatched: 26. This CDR3 spans 22 amino acids. Germline CDR1 reads LGHDT; CDR2 reads YNNKEL (reference sequence). CDR3 protein: CASSPTPPSGLAQPLSSYEQYF. CDR3 DNA sequence: TGTGCCAGCAGCCCTACACCCCCTTCTGGACTAGCCCAACCCTTAAGCTCCTACGAGCAGTACTTC.

A remark on this clonotype: A much larger clone sits a single nucleotide away, making a read error possible. The chain links TRBV5-1 to TRBJ2-2; D is unclear. The CDR3 extends over 14 amino acids. Per the germline V gene, CDR1 is SGHRS and CDR2 is YFSETQ. Trimming took off 7 bases at V and 2 bases at J, with 12 bases between the two ends. The CDR3 DNA is TGCGCCAGCGGCCAAACAGCTAACACCGGGGAGCTGTTTTTT. Protein: CASGQTANTGELFF.

This clonotype was observed a handful of times. The CDR3 region is CASSELDTNYGYTF. Here the CDR3 DNA reads TGTGCCAGCAGTGAATTAGACACTAACTATGGCTACACCTTC. The rearrangement joins TRBV25-1 to TRBJ1-2, with no clear D. CDR3 length: 14 amino acids. V was trimmed by 1 base and J by 0 bases, leaving 6 bases between them. The germline V gene has CDR1 MGHDK and CDR2 SYGVNS.